This is a list of T cell receptor beta chains from one sample in a study of T-cell reconstitution after alpha-beta-depleted transplantation in children. TCRdb reprocessed the PCR reads with MiXCR, giving one entry per CDR3 protein. The profile shows fewer than 750,000 distinct CDR3 sequences, about a quarter of them singletons. The sequenced sample was PBMCs, obtained before TCRalphabeta/CD19-depleted stem cell transplant. These receptors originate from a boy in the first two years of life with Wiskott-Aldrich syndrome, due to receive a stem cell transplant. CDR3s include the opening cysteine and the closing phenylalanine or tryptophan. Each record gives: V gene, J gene, D gene, clone size, CDR3 DNA, CDR3 protein. D genes are given only for firm matches. Clone size is given for some rows only: seen once, a few or many times, or a class if the clone is expanded.

V gene: TRBV12-3/TRBV12-4
J gene: TRBJ1-2
D gene: TRBD1
clone size: -
CDR3 DNA: TGTGCCAGCAGTCCAGGGGGCTCTCAAGGCTACACCTTC
CDR3 protein: CASSPGGSQGYTF

V gene: TRBV27
J gene: TRBJ2-1
D gene: -
clone size: -
CDR3 DNA: TGTGCCAGCAGACTAAATTCCTACAATGAGCAGTTCTTC
CDR3 protein: CASRLNSYNEQFF

V gene: TRBV7-2
J gene: TRBJ2-7
D gene: -
clone size: few
CDR3 DNA: TGTGCCAGCAGTGGGGGCGCATTTTCCTACGAGCAGTACTTC
CDR3 protein: CASSGGAFSYEQYF

V gene: TRBV28
J gene: TRBJ2-5
D gene: -
clone size: few
CDR3 DNA: TGTGCCAGCGCCTCACCGCGGGACGGCGGGCGAGAGACCCAGTACTTC
CDR3 protein: CASASPRDGGRETQYF

V gene: TRBV5-1
J gene: TRBJ1-1
D gene: -
clone size: many
CDR3 DNA: TGCGCCAGCAGTCCGGGACTGGACACTGAAGCTTTCTTT
CDR3 protein: CASSPGLDTEAFF

V gene: TRBV29-1
J gene: TRBJ2-1
D gene: -
clone size: -
CDR3 DNA: TGCAGCGTTGTCTTAGAATATCATGAGCAGTTCTTC
CDR3 protein: CSVVLEYHEQFF

V gene: TRBV20-1
J gene: TRBJ2-5
D gene: -
clone size: once
CDR3 DNA: TGCAGTGCCACATCAGGCAGTCAAGAGACCCAGTACTTC
CDR3 protein: CSATSGSQETQYF

V gene: TRBV12-3/TRBV12-4
J gene: TRBJ2-1
D gene: -
clone size: few
CDR3 DNA: TGTGCCAGCACAACAGGAGGGGGGAGGCCCTACAATGAGCAGTTCTTC
CDR3 protein: CASTTGGGRPYNEQFF

V gene: TRBV29-1
J gene: TRBJ2-5
D gene: -
clone size: few
CDR3 DNA: TGCAGTGTTGGGAAGACAGGAGTTTTTCAAGAGACCCAGTACTTC
CDR3 protein: CSVGKTGVFQETQYF

V gene: TRBV5-1
J gene: TRBJ2-7
D gene: -
clone size: -
CDR3 DNA: TGCGCCAGCAGCTTATTGCCGTCGGCCCTCAGCTCCTACGAGCAGTACTTC
CDR3 protein: CASSLLPSALSSYEQYF

V gene: TRBV12-3/TRBV12-4
J gene: TRBJ2-2
D gene: -
clone size: -
CDR3 DNA: TGTGCCAGCACCTATTCCCTGGCAGGTTCGTCCACCGGGGAGCTGTTTTTT
CDR3 protein: CASTYSLAGSSTGELFF

V gene: TRBV18
J gene: TRBJ2-7
D gene: -
clone size: few
CDR3 DNA: TGTGCCAGCTCACCGAGGTCTGGCGAGCAGTACTTC
CDR3 protein: CASSPRSGEQYF

V gene: TRBV5-1
J gene: TRBJ2-5
D gene: TRBD1
clone size: -
CDR3 DNA: TGCGCCAGCAGCCCCGAGGACAGGCTCCAAGAGACCCAGTACTTC
CDR3 protein: CASSPEDRLQETQYF

V gene: TRBV7-9
J gene: TRBJ2-5
D gene: -
clone size: -
CDR3 DNA: TGTGCCAGCAGCTCGATGACTGGGGTGTGGGAGACCCAGTACTTC
CDR3 protein: CASSSMTGVWETQYF

V gene: TRBV12-3/TRBV12-4
J gene: TRBJ2-1
D gene: TRBD2
clone size: -
CDR3 DNA: TGTGCCAGCAGCGGGGGCGGGAGGGCCCTTGATGAGCAGTTCTTC
CDR3 protein: CASSGGGRALDEQFF

V gene: TRBV5-1
J gene: TRBJ2-3
D gene: -
clone size: -
CDR3 DNA: TGCGCCAGCACCCGGACAGATCAGGGCACAGATACGCAGTATTTT
CDR3 protein: CASTRTDQGTDTQYF

V gene: TRBV5-1
J gene: TRBJ2-3
D gene: -
clone size: few
CDR3 DNA: TGCGCCAGTAACAGGGAACATACGCAGTATTTT
CDR3 protein: CASNREHTQYF

V gene: TRBV29-1
J gene: TRBJ2-5
D gene: TRBD2
clone size: -
CDR3 DNA: TGCAGCGTGGCGGGAGGCCGGGTGGAGACCCAGTACTTC
CDR3 protein: CSVAGGRVETQYF

V gene: TRBV12-3/TRBV12-4
J gene: TRBJ1-5
D gene: -
clone size: -
CDR3 DNA: TGTGCCAGCAGTTTTTCGGGGAGGCGCAATCAGCCCCAGCATTTT
CDR3 protein: CASSFSGRRNQPQHF

V gene: TRBV5-1
J gene: TRBJ2-5
D gene: -
clone size: once
CDR3 DNA: TGCGCCAGCAGCTCGACTGCCCTACCGGGGACCCAGTACTTC
CDR3 protein: CASSSTALPGTQYF

V gene: TRBV29-1
J gene: TRBJ2-3
D gene: -
clone size: -
CDR3 DNA: TGCAGCGTTGTACCCGGGAACACAGATACGCAGTATTTT
CDR3 protein: CSVVPGNTDTQYF

V gene: TRBV7-9
J gene: TRBJ2-5
D gene: -
clone size: -
CDR3 DNA: TGTGCCAGCAGCTTAGACCCCCGGCGAGAGACCCAGTACTTC
CDR3 protein: CASSLDPRRETQYF

V gene: TRBV20-1
J gene: TRBJ1-5
D gene: -
clone size: -
CDR3 DNA: TGCAGCGCGATGGCGGGGGGCATCAATCAGCCCCAGCATTTT
CDR3 protein: CSAMAGGINQPQHF

V gene: TRBV12-5
J gene: TRBJ2-3
D gene: -
clone size: -
CDR3 DNA: TGTGCTAGTGGTACCCAGCCCTACGGGTACACAGATACGCAGTATTTT
CDR3 protein: CASGTQPYGYTDTQYF

V gene: TRBV6-1
J gene: TRBJ1-1
D gene: -
clone size: few
CDR3 DNA: TGTGCCAGCAGTAATACCGGGACGGATATGAACACTGAAGCTTTCTTT
CDR3 protein: CASSNTGTDMNTEAFF

V gene: TRBV11-1
J gene: TRBJ2-1
D gene: TRBD1
clone size: -
CDR3 DNA: TGTGCCAGCACCGGGACAGGGGGCCTCAATGAGCAGTTCTTC
CDR3 protein: CASTGTGGLNEQFF

V gene: TRBV7-3
J gene: TRBJ2-7
D gene: -
clone size: few
CDR3 DNA: TGTGCCAGCAGCCCCACTAAAGGCGAGCAGTACTTC
CDR3 protein: CASSPTKGEQYF

V gene: TRBV10-3
J gene: TRBJ2-3
D gene: TRBD1
clone size: -
CDR3 DNA: TGTGCCATCACCTCGACCGGACAGGGCGTAACGCAGTATTTT
CDR3 protein: CAITSTGQGVTQYF

V gene: TRBV20-1
J gene: TRBJ2-1
D gene: -
clone size: -
CDR3 DNA: TGCAGTGCTTTTGGGACCCACAATGAGCAGTTCTTC
CDR3 protein: CSAFGTHNEQFF

V gene: TRBV27
J gene: TRBJ2-1
D gene: -
clone size: few
CDR3 DNA: TGTGCCAGCAGTTTCGGGGACCGGGTTACAAATGAGCAGTTCTTC
CDR3 protein: CASSFGDRVTNEQFF

V gene: TRBV10-2
J gene: TRBJ2-3
D gene: -
clone size: few
CDR3 DNA: TGCGCCAGCAGTGATGAGGGGTCAAGCACAGATACGCAGTATTTT
CDR3 protein: CASSDEGSSTDTQYF

V gene: TRBV7-2
J gene: TRBJ1-1
D gene: -
clone size: few
CDR3 DNA: TGTGCCAGCAGCTTAGGGCAGAGGTTCGGAATGAACACTGAAGCTTTCTTT
CDR3 protein: CASSLGQRFGMNTEAFF

V gene: TRBV5-1
J gene: TRBJ2-7
D gene: -
clone size: -
CDR3 DNA: TGCGCCAGCAGCCCCCAGTCGGGCTCCTACGAGCAGTACTTC
CDR3 protein: CASSPQSGSYEQYF

V gene: TRBV29-1
J gene: TRBJ2-1
D gene: TRBD2
clone size: few
CDR3 DNA: TGCAGCGTTCGGGGGACTAGCGGGATCGGTGAGCAGTTCTTC
CDR3 protein: CSVRGTSGIGEQFF

V gene: TRBV28
J gene: TRBJ2-2
D gene: -
clone size: few
CDR3 DNA: TGTGCCAGCAGTTTATCGGCGGCGGGACCGAACACCGGGGAGCTGTTTTTT
CDR3 protein: CASSLSAAGPNTGELFF

V gene: TRBV3-1
J gene: TRBJ2-3
D gene: -
clone size: once
CDR3 DNA: TGTGCCAGCAGCCACCACTCAGGAGGCTGGTCGCAGTATTTT
CDR3 protein: CASSHHSGGWSQYF

V gene: TRBV7-8
J gene: TRBJ2-7
D gene: TRBD2
clone size: -
CDR3 DNA: TGTGCCAGCAGCGGAGGACTAGCGGGGGCTTCTTCCTACGAGCAGTACTTC
CDR3 protein: CASSGGLAGASSYEQYF

V gene: TRBV2
J gene: TRBJ2-5
D gene: TRBD2
clone size: few
CDR3 DNA: TGTGCCAGCAAGAGACTAGCGGGCGGTGTGGAGACCCAGTACTTC
CDR3 protein: CASKRLAGGVETQYF

V gene: TRBV5-1
J gene: TRBJ2-1
D gene: -
clone size: few
CDR3 DNA: TGCGCCAGCAGCCGTCTGGGCGGGGCGGAATACAATGAGCAGTTCTTC
CDR3 protein: CASSRLGGAEYNEQFF

V gene: TRBV27
J gene: TRBJ2-2
D gene: TRBD2
clone size: few
CDR3 DNA: TGTGCCAGCAGGGGGAGGGTAGCGCACACCGGGGAGCTGTTTTTT
CDR3 protein: CASRGRVAHTGELFF

V gene: TRBV7-2
J gene: TRBJ2-3
D gene: -
clone size: few
CDR3 DNA: TGTGCCAGCAGCTTACTGGGGGCAGGCACAGATACGCAGTATTTT
CDR3 protein: CASSLLGAGTDTQYF

V gene: TRBV28
J gene: TRBJ2-7
D gene: -
clone size: few
CDR3 DNA: TGTGCCAGCAGTCAAATTGGGTACTACGAGCAGTACTTC
CDR3 protein: CASSQIGYYEQYF

V gene: TRBV10-3
J gene: TRBJ2-7
D gene: -
clone size: few
CDR3 DNA: TGTGCCATCAGTGTTTCCCCACCCGGGGGGCGCCGCTCCTACGAGCAGTACTTC
CDR3 protein: CAISVSPPGGRRSYEQYF

V gene: TRBV6-1
J gene: TRBJ1-2
D gene: -
clone size: -
CDR3 DNA: TGTGCCAGCAGCCGGGCCTACCCTAACTATGGCTACACCTTC
CDR3 protein: CASSRAYPNYGYTF

V gene: TRBV5-6
J gene: TRBJ1-1
D gene: TRBD1
clone size: few
CDR3 DNA: TGTGCCAGCAGCTTCGGACAGGTTGAAGCTTTCTTT
CDR3 protein: CASSFGQVEAFF

V gene: TRBV5-1
J gene: TRBJ2-2
D gene: -
clone size: -
CDR3 DNA: TGCGCCAGCAGCATGGGACGGCTGGACGGGGAGCTGTTTTTT
CDR3 protein: CASSMGRLDGELFF